This paragraph covers one T cell receptor beta chain sequence. The V and J ends lost 5 bases and 4 bases respectively, with 14 bases between them. This CDR3 is 14 amino acids long. Germline CDR1 is SGHTA and CDR2 is FQGNSA. This record belongs to a study of blood T cell repertoires in COVID-19. Study context: Specimens from acute and convalescent COVID-19 originated in the United States, Italy and Spain. T cells, B-cell-depleted T cells, or PBMCs supplied cDNA or gDNA.

Original handling: Counts of nucleated cells, estimated from reference gene primer amplification, were obtained. The assay was immunoSEQ multiplex PCR, and TCRdb's table has in-frame clones only and misses some. V, J and clone size were drawn from that table, and D and trimming were deduced from the DNA. The profile shows about 130,000 clones, 85% of them singletons. This chain uses TRBV7-2 with TRBJ2-5; D may be TRBD2 (6 bases). Specimen: peripheral blood. This clonotype was obtained from a man aged 80 or over with active or convalescent COVID-19. The DNA for the CDR3 is TGTGCCAGCAGCCCCCATGGAGGGTTAGAGACCCAGTACTTC. Its protein product is CASSPHGGLETQYF.